The 5 T cell receptor beta chains in this list originate from one sample, sequenced in a study of cytomegalovirus exposure and HLA in healthy donors. In the PCR, 60 Vbeta and 13 Jbeta primers were used. Assay used: immunoSEQ multiplex PCR; TCRdb lists only in-frame clones, some missing. The table has about 200,000 clones, roughly 80% seen once. Material for sequencing was PBMCs. The origin of the receptors is a girl aged 5-17 years in good health and CMV-seronegative.

The chain is built from TRBV30 and TRBJ2-1; 9 bases line up with TRBD2. Germline V lookup: CDR1 GTSNPN, CDR2 SVGIG (reference sequence). The CDR3 consists of 13 residues. The CDR3 sequence is CTSAGGPGDEQFF. The CDR3 DNA reads as TGTACCAGTGCGGGAGGGCCCGGGGATGAGCAGTTCTTC.

Concerning this clone: A read error may produce the germline difference seen at one junction end. The chain uses TRBV7-9 and TRBJ2-3, with 9 bases fitting TRBD2. Per the germline V gene, CDR1 is SEHNR and CDR2 is FQNEAQ (reference sequence). CDR3 size: 16 residues. The DNA for the CDR3 is TGTGCCAGCAGCCAGTTGGGGCGGGAGGGCACAGGTACGCAGTATTTT. This codes for CASSQLGREGTGTQYF.

This sequence joins TRBV18 and TRBJ1-1; D might be TRBD1 (5 bases). The CDR3 extends over 17 amino acids. V gave up 3 bases and J gave up 1 base, with 18 bases separating them. Germline CDR1 and CDR2: KGHSH and LQKENI. CDR3 bases: TGTGCCAGCTCACCTCTCCGCGCGGGGGGATCGAACACTGAAGCTTTCTTT. This gives the protein CASSPLRAGGSNTEAFF.

The rearrangement links TRBV5-8 to TRBJ2-1; D call uncertain. Trimming removed 2 bases from V and 7 bases from J, with 10 bases in between. The germline CDR1 and CDR2 sequences are SGHTS and YDEGEE. The CDR3 totals 13 residues. CDR3 bases: TGTGCCAGCAGCTTCTCGTGGGCAAATGAGCAGTTCTTC. It encodes CASSFSWANEQFF.

The rearrangement uses TRBV5-1 and TRBJ2-2; 11 bases match TRBD2. The ends lost 0 bases at V and 6 bases at J; junction bases unmatched: 1. Germline V gives CDR1 SGHRS, CDR2 YFSETQ. The CDR3 is 15 amino acids. The CDR3 bases are TGCGCCAGCAGCTTGGAACTAGCGGGAGCCGGGGAGCTGTTTTTT. Its protein product is CASSLELAGAGELFF.